This TCR beta chain emerged from a study of T cell responses to AZD1222 COVID-19 vaccine. Clones were read by immunoSEQ multiplex PCR, and TCRdb kept only the in-frame ones, dropping some. The sample lists about 120,000 clones, less than 95% occurring once. About this clone: The antigen is not known.

Broader study findings: Clonal diversity was possibly underestimated, and white British individuals and females predominated among donors. Spike-specific TCR depth and breadth grew after two AZD1222 doses.

The V gene end was trimmed by 0 bases and the J gene end by 6 bases; junction bases not matched to a gene: 3. The CDR3 consists of 15 residues. Germline lookup yields CDR1 SGHRS and CDR2 YFSETQ. Here the sequenced sample was peripheral blood, taken 28 days after the second AZD1222 dose. The receptor was isolated from an adult who received the AZD1222 COVID-19 vaccine. The rearrangement joins TRBV5-1 to TRBJ2-1, with 10 nucleotides matching TRBD2. CDR3 loop: CASSLGASGGNEQFF. As DNA, the CDR3 is TGCGCCAGCAGCTTGGGAGCTAGCGGGGGCAATGAGCAGTTCTTC.